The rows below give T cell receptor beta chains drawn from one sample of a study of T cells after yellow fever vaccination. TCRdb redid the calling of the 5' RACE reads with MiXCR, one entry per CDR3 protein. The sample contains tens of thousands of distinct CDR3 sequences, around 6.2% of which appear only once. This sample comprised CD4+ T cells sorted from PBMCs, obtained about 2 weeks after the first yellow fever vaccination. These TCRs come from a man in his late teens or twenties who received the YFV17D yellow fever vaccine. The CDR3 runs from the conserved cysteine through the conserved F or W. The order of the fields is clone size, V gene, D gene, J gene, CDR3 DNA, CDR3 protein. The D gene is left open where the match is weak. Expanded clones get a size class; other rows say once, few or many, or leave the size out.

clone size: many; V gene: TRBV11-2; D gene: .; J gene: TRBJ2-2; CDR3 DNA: TGTGCCAGCAGCTTAGCGGCTTACACCGGGGAGCTGTTTTTT; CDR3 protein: CASSLAAYTGELFF
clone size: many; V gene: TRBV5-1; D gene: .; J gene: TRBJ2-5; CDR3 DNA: TGCGCCAGCAGCTTGGGTGAGGCCCAAGAGACCCAGTACTTC; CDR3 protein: CASSLGEAQETQYF
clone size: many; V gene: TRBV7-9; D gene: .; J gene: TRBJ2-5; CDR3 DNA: TGTGCCAGCAGCCCGCCCCCGGTCGGGGCTCCGAACTTC; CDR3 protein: CASSPPPVGAPNF
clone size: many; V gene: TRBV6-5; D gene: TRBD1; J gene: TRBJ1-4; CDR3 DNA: TGTGCCAGCAGACCAGTCCCGGGACAGGGACCGTATGAAAAACTGTTTTTT; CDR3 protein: CASRPVPGQGPYEKLFF
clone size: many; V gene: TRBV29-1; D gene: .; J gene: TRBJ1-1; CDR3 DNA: TGCAGCGTCACCGGACAGTACGGGACTGAAGCTTTCTTT; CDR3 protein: CSVTGQYGTEAFF
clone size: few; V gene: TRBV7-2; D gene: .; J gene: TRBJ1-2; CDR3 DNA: TGTGCCAGCAGCTTAGTTGGGGACACGTCCGGCTACACCTTC; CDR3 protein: CASSLVGDTSGYTF
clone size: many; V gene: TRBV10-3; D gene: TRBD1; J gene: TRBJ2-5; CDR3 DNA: TGTGCCATCAGTGGGACAGGAGACGGACAAGAGACCCAGTACTTC; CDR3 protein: CAISGTGDGQETQYF
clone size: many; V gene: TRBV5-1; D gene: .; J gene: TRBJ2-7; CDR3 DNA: TGCGCCAGCACCGAAACCGGGTTATCCACCTACGAGCAGTACTTC; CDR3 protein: CASTETGLSTYEQYF
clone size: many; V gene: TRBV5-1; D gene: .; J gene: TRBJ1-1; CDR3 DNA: TGCGCCAGCAGCTTGGAGGGGAACACTGAAGCTTTCTTT; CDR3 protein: CASSLEGNTEAFF
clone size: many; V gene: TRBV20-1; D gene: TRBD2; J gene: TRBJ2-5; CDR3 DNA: TGCAGTGCTGCCCGACTAGCGGGGGGAGAGACCCAGTACTTC; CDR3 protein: CSAARLAGGETQYF
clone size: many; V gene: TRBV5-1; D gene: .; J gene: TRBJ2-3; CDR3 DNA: TGCGCCAGCAGCTTGGGGGGCCTCGTCAGCACAGATACGCAGTATTTT; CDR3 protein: CASSLGGLVSTDTQYF
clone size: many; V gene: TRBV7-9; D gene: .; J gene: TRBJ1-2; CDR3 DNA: TGTGCCAGCAGCTTCTTGACTAACTATGGCTACACCTTC; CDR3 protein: CASSFLTNYGYTF
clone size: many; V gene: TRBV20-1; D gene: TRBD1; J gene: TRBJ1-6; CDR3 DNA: TGCAGTGCTAGAGGGACGGGACAGGATAATTCACCCCTCCACTTT; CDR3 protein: CSARGTGQDNSPLHF
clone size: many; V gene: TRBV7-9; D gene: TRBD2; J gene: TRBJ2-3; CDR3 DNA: TGTGCCACCCTAAGCGGGGGTACAGATACGCAGTATTTT; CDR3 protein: CATLSGGTDTQYF
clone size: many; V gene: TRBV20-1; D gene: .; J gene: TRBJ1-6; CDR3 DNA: TGCAGTGCTGGCCTTCGGGGGTCCTATAATTCACCCCTCCACTTT; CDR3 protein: CSAGLRGSYNSPLHF
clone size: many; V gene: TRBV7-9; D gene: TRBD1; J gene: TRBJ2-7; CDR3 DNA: TGTGCCAGCAGCAAACCCGGGACAGGGTCCTACGAGCAGTACTTC; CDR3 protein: CASSKPGTGSYEQYF
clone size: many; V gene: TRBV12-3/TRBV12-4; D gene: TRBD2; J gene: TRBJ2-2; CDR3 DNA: TGTGCCAGCAGGCGACTAGCGGGGACTCTGGGGGAGCTGTTTTTT; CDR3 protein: CASRRLAGTLGELFF
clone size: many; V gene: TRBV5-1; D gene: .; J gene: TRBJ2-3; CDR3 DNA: TGCGCCAGCAGCCCACAATTAAATAGCGATACGCAGTATTTT; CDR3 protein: CASSPQLNSDTQYF
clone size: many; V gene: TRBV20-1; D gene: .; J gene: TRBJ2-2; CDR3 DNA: TGCAGTGCTAGAGACAGGGGTACTACCGGGGAGCTGTTTTTT; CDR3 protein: CSARDRGTTGELFF
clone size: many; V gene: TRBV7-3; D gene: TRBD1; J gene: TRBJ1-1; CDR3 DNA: TGTGCCACCTTCATCTTGAACCCGACAGGGGTCAACACTGAAGCTTTCTTT; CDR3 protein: CATFILNPTGVNTEAFF
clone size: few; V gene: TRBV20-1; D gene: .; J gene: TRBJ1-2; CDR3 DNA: TGCAGTGCCAGAACGGCGTGGGCCTATGGCTACACCTTC; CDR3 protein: CSARTAWAYGYTF
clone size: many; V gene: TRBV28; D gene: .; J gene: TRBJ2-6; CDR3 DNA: TGTGCCAGCACGGGCACCTCCCGCTCTGGGGCCAACGTCCTGACTTTC; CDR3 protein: CASTGTSRSGANVLTF
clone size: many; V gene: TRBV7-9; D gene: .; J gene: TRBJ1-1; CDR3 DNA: TGTGCCAGCAGCCGGTCCGGGGCTCTCAACACTGAAGCTTTCTTT; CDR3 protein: CASSRSGALNTEAFF
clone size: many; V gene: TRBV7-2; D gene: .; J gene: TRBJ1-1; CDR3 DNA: TGTGCCAGCAGCTTAGACCCAGTTGGGAGCGCTTTCTTT; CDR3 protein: CASSLDPVGSAFF
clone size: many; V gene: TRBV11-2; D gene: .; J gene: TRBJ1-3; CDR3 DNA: TGTGCCAGCAGCTTAGTTGTAAGAGGAAGCTCTGGAAACACCATATATTTT; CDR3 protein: CASSLVVRGSSGNTIYF
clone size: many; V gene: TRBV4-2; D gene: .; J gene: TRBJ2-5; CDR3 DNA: TGTGCCAGCAGCCTCGGGAGCGGAAACGGGGTAGAAGAGACCCAGTACTTC; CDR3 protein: CASSLGSGNGVEETQYF
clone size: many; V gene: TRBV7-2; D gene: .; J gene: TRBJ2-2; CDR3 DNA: TGTGCCAGCAGCTTAGATATGGTAGCCGGGGAGCTGTTTTTT; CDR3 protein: CASSLDMVAGELFF
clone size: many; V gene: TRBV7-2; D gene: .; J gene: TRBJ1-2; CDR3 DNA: TGTGCCAGCGCCTTGGGTGGCTATGGCTACACCTTC; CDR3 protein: CASALGGYGYTF
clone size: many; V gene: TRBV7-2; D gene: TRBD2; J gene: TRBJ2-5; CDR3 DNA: TGTGCCAGCAGCTTAGGGATTAGCGGGGGGAAAGAGACCCAGTACTTC; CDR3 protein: CASSLGISGGKETQYF
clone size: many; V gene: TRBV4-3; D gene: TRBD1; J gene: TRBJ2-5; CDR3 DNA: TGCGCCAGCAGCCATGCCGGGACAGCGGCTACCCAGTACTTC; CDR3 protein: CASSHAGTAATQYF
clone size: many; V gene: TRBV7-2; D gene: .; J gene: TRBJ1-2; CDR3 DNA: TGTGCCAGCAGCGGAGGGACGGGTCACTATGGCTACACCTTC; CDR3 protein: CASSGGTGHYGYTF
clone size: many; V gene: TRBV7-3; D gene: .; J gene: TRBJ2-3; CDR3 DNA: TGTGCCAGCAGCTTACATGCGCTGGGGGGGCAAGATACGCAGTATTTT; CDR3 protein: CASSLHALGGQDTQYF
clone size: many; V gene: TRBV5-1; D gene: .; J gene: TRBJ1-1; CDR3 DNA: TGCGCCAGCAGCTTTAACACTGAAGCTTTCTTT; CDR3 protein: CASSFNTEAFF
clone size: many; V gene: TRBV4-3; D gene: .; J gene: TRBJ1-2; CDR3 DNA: TGCGCCAGCAGCCAACTCGGAGGGACTAACTATGGCTACACCTTC; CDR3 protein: CASSQLGGTNYGYTF
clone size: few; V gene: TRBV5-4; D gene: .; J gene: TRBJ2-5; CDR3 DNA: TGTGCCAGCAGCCGGGCCCAAGAGACCCAGTACTTC; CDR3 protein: CASSRAQETQYF
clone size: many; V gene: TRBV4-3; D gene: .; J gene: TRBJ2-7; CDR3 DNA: TGCGCCAGCAGCCACAGGCCAGGGCAGTACTTC; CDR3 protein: CASSHRPGQYF
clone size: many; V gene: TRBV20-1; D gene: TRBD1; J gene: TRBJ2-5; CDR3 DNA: TGCAGTGTTACCCGACAGGGGGCGAGGGAGACCCAGTACTTC; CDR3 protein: CSVTRQGARETQYF
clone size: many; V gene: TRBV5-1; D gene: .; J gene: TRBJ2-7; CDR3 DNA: TGCGCCAGCAGCTTGGGCAGGGGCTTTTACGAGCAGTACTTC; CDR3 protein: CASSLGRGFYEQYF
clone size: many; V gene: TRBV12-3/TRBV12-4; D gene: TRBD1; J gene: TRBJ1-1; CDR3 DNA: TGTGCCAGCAGTCCCCAGACAGGGAATACTGAAGCTTTCTTT; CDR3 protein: CASSPQTGNTEAFF
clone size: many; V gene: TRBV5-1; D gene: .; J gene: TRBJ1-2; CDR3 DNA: TGCGCCAGCAGCTTGGACGTGGCTAACTATGGCTACACCTTC; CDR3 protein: CASSLDVANYGYTF
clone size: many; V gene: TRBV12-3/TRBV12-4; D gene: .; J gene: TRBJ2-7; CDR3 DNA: TGTGCCAGCAGTTTAGTAGCCGCCTCCTACGAGCAGTACTTC; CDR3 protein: CASSLVAASYEQYF
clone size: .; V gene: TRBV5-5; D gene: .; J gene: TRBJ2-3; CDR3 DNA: TGTGCCATGACCCCTGGGCTACTTGACACGCAGTATTTT; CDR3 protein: CAMTPGLLDTQYF
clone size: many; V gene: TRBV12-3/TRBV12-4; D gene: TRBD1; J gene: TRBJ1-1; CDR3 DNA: TGTGCCAGCAGCCTCGCATTGACAGGGTCCACTGAAGCTTTCTTT; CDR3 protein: CASSLALTGSTEAFF
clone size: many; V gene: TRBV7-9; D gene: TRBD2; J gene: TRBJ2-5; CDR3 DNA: TGTGCCAGCAGCTTACAGTCTAGCGGGGGACAAGAGACCCAGTACTTC; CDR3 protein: CASSLQSSGGQETQYF
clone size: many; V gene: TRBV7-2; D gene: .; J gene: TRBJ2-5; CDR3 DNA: TGTGCCAGCAGCGGACGCCTGCTGGCAGGAACAGAGACCCAGTACTTC; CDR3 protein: CASSGRLLAGTETQYF
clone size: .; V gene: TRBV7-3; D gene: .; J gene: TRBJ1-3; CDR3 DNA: TGTGCCAGCAGCTTGGCCCCTGCTGGTGGAAACACCATATATTTT; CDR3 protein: CASSLAPAGGNTIYF